These 24 T cell receptor beta chains came from one sample sequenced in a study of technical replicates of blood from a few donors. Sequencing was performed with immunoSEQ multiplex PCR; in TCRdb, only in-frame clones are kept and a portion is missing. This table holds tens of thousands of clones, about 94% found once. Sequencing used T cells isolated from PBMCs. Receptors originate from a human donor in good health.

The chain employs TRBV6-6 and TRBJ1-5; TRBD1 matches at 7 bases. Per the germline V gene, CDR1 is MNHNY and CDR2 is SVGAGI (reference sequence). J gave up 2 bases and V 2 bases, and 3 bases lay outside the gene matches. CDR3 size: 15 residues. The CDR3 protein is CASSYPGGGNQPQHF. In DNA, the CDR3 is TGTGCCAGCAGTTACCCAGGGGGAGGCAATCAGCCCCAGCATTTT.

The rearrangement joins TRBV5-6 to TRBJ2-1; the D gene is possibly TRBD1 (5 bases). V was pared by 3 bases and J by 9 bases, with 25 bases between. Germline CDR1 SGHDT, CDR2 YYEEEE. This CDR3 comprises 17 residues. CDR3 DNA sequence: TGTGCCAGCAGCTCGGACCCTCTCCAGGGTTTTACGGGTGAGCAGTTCTTC. Protein: CASSSDPLQGFTGEQFF.

The chain joins TRBV10-2 to TRBJ2-7; possible D gene TRBD2, 5 bases. Per the germline V gene, CDR1 is WSHSY and CDR2 is SAAADI. The CDR3 contains 11 residues. V dropped 0 bases and J dropped 9 bases, with 6 bases sitting between them. Here the CDR3 reads CASSESEVQYF. As DNA, the CDR3 is TGCGCCAGCAGTGAGTCGGAGGTGCAGTACTTC.

In its sample, this clone was seen once. The chain has TRBV4-1 and TRBJ2-1; D is ambiguous. The CDR3 contains 12 residues. The V and J ends lost 1 base and 8 bases respectively, with 6 bases between them. Germline V lookup: CDR1 MGHRA, CDR2 YSYEKL. The CDR3 here is CASSQASYEQFF. In nucleotides, the CDR3 is TGCGCCAGCAGCCAAGCGAGTTATGAGCAGTTCTTC.

This chain's CDR3 is CASSLLRQGTGNTIYF. For the CDR3, the DNA is TGTGCCAGCAGTTTACTCAGACAGGGAACCGGAAACACCATATATTTT. This chain joins TRBV28 and TRBJ1-3, with 7 bases that match TRBD1. From germline, CDR1 is MDHEN and CDR2 SYDVKM. CDR3 length equals 16 residues. V dropped 2 bases and J dropped 4; count of bases not matched to a gene: 8.

The rearrangement uses TRBV6-4 and TRBJ2-3, with D possibly TRBD2 on 5 matching bases. Trimming removed 2 bases at V and 6 bases at J, with 9 bases between. The CDR3 is made up of 13 amino acids. From germline, CDR1 is MRHNA and CDR2 SNTAGT. CDR3 in DNA: TGTGCCAGCAGTGACGAGGGCGCCGATACGCAGTATTTT. Translation gives CASSDEGADTQYF.

The gene calls are TRBV18 and TRBJ1-1; 7 bases map to TRBD1. This CDR3 contains 13 residues. Germline V gene sequence: CDR1 KGHSH, CDR2 LQKENI. V dropped 10 bases and J dropped 0; count of bases not matched to a gene: 5. The chain's CDR3 is CATGTAMNTEAFF. As DNA, the CDR3 is TGTGCCACCGGGACAGCAATGAACACTGAAGCTTTCTTT.

The J gene is TRBJ2-3, the V gene TRBV5-1; weak D call: TRBD1 (7 bases). The CDR3 contains 15 residues. Trimming removed 7 bases at V and 2 bases at J, with 17 bases between. Germline-derived CDR1 and CDR2 are SGHRS and YFSETQ. CDR3 DNA: TGCGCCAGCCGGAGGGGGCAGGGCCTCACAGATACGCAGTATTTT. Protein sequence: CASRRGQGLTDTQYF.

J is TRBJ1-2 and V is TRBV9; 8 bases match TRBD1. The CDR3 length is 13 residues. The junction had 2 bases not matched to a gene; V was cut back by 3 bases and J by 4 bases. From germline, CDR1 is SGDLS and CDR2 YYNGEE. The CDR3 loop is CASSADRGYGYTF. For the CDR3, the DNA is TGTGCCAGCAGCGCCGACAGGGGCTATGGCTACACCTTC.

This chain joins TRBV5-4 and TRBJ1-1, with D unresolved. V dropped 0 bases and J dropped 5 bases, with 11 bases sitting between them. The V gene's germline CDR1 is SGHNT and CDR2 YYREEE (reference sequence). The CDR3 covers 14 residues. CDR3 amino acids: CASSLAVFGTEAFF. CDR3 in DNA: TGTGCCAGCAGCTTGGCCGTCTTCGGGACTGAAGCTTTCTTT.

The rearrangement links TRBV7-9 to TRBJ2-7; 9 bases agree with TRBD1. The ends lost 5 bases at V and 5 bases at J; junction bases unmatched: 10. This CDR3 has 15 residues. CDR1 is SEHNR, CDR2 FQNEAQ, per germline (reference sequence). CDR3 bases: TGTGCCAGCAGCCCACGGGACAGGGAGTCCCACGAGCAGTACTTC. This codes for CASSPRDRESHEQYF. Combining the CDR3 with reference TRBV7-9 and TRBJ2-7 gives the whole variable domain DTGVSQNPRHKITKRGQNVTFRCDPISEHNRLYWYRQTLGQGPEFLTYFQNEAQLEKSRLLSDRFSAERPKGSFSTLEIQRTEQGDSAMYLCASSPRDRESHEQYFGPGTRLTVT.

The rearrangement links TRBV6-1 to TRBJ2-7; TRBD1 is a possible D gene (6 bases). The CDR3 is 15 amino acids. The V end was cut by 7 bases, the J end by 0 bases, with 16 bases between. Germline V gives CDR1 MNHNS, CDR2 SASEGT. Written as DNA, the CDR3 is TGTGCCAGCACCGATAACAGGGCCAGCTCCTACGAGCAGTACTTC. It is translated as CASTDNRASSYEQYF.

In its sample, this clone was seen once. The rearrangement uses TRBV5-4 and TRBJ2-7; 10 bases agree with TRBD1. Trimming cost V 4 bases and J 6 bases; bases outside gene matches: 10. The CDR3 sequence is 15 residues long. The germline gives CDR1 SGHNT, CDR2 YYREEE (reference sequence). The CDR3 nucleotides read TGTGCCAGCAGCGATAGAGTGGGACAGGGGAGCGAGCAGTACTTC. Translated: CASSDRVGQGSEQYF.

This chain connects TRBV6-5 to TRBJ2-7; 12 nucleotides align to TRBD2. V lost 6 bases to trimming and J lost 3 bases; unmatched junction nucleotides: 6. Germline lookup yields CDR1 MNHEY and CDR2 SVGAGI. The CDR3 is 15 residues long. CDR3 coding DNA: TGTGCCAGCAGCCCGCAACTAGCGGGGGGCTACGAGCAGTACTTC. Translation: CASSPQLAGGYEQYF.

This chain uses TRBV29-1 with TRBJ2-1; D remains ambiguous. This CDR3 contains 15 residues. Trimming stripped 3 bases from V and 0 bases from J, with 12 bases between. CDR1 is SQVTM, CDR2 ANQGSEA, per germline. CDR3 coding DNA: TGCAGCGTTGAGGGCCAGTCGAGCTCCTACAATGAGCAGTTCTTC. This encodes CSVEGQSSSYNEQFF.

The chain couples TRBV4-1 to TRBJ1-5; D uncertain. This CDR3 is 18 amino acids long. V lost 2 bases to trimming and J lost 5 bases, with 22 bases between them. In germline, CDR1 is MGHRA, CDR2 YSYEKL. The CDR3 region is CASSQLPVGFGGDQPQHF. For the CDR3, the DNA is TGCGCCAGCAGCCAACTACCAGTAGGTTTCGGAGGCGATCAGCCCCAGCATTTT.

V gene TRBV21-1 combines with J gene TRBJ2-6; the DNA was not used to check the table's D call, TRBD2. TRBV21-1 is annotated as a pseudogene. The CDR3 runs 16 residues. The CDR3 nucleotides are TGTGCCAGCAGCTCGCGCGGAGGATCTGGGGCCAACGTCCTGACTTTC. It translates to CASSSRGGSGANVLTF.

The chain recombines TRBV9 with TRBJ2-1, with TRBD2 as a possible D gene (6 bases). The CDR3 runs 13 residues. Germline V lookup: CDR1 SGDLS, CDR2 YYNGEE. The V end lost 0 bases, the J end lost 6 bases, and 7 bases lay between the germline ends. The CDR3 DNA reads TGTGCCAGCAGCGTAGAGGGACTCAATGAGCAGTTCTTC. It yields the protein CASSVEGLNEQFF.

The J gene is TRBJ1-2, the V gene TRBV28; D is possibly TRBD1 (5 bases). Trimming took 5 bases from V and 7 from J, leaving 17 bases between them. This CDR3 is built from 14 residues. Germline assignment: CDR1 MDHEN and CDR2 SYDVKM. Here the CDR3 reads CASSRQDIWGGYTF. CDR3 in DNA: TGTGCCAGCAGTCGGCAGGACATATGGGGTGGCTACACCTTC.

V and J are TRBV5-4 and TRBJ2-7; 7 bases line up with TRBD2. Unmatched junction bases numbered 6, after V lost 0 bases and J lost 3 bases. Germline V gives CDR1 SGHNT, CDR2 YYREEE (reference sequence). The CDR3 runs 15 residues. This CDR3 is CASSLGLAANYEQYF. The CDR3, as DNA: TGTGCCAGCAGCTTGGGTCTAGCGGCCAACTACGAGCAGTACTTC.

The rearrangement joins TRBV30 to TRBJ1-3; TRBD1 is a possible D gene (6 bases). Trimming took off 0 bases at V and 0 bases at J, with 6 bases between the two ends. This CDR3 comprises 14 residues. The germline gives CDR1 GTSNPN, CDR2 SVGIG (reference sequence). The CDR3 DNA sequence: TGTGCCTGGAGTGTAGGGGGCTCTGGAAACACCATATATTTT. This encodes CAWSVGGSGNTIYF.

This chain joins TRBV9 and TRBJ1-1; weak D call: TRBD1 (6 bases). V was clipped by 2 bases and J by 4 bases, with 18 bases between them. The CDR3 covers 16 residues. Germline V gene data show CDR1 as SGDLS and CDR2 as YYNGEE. DNA of the CDR3: TGTGCCAGCAGCGTCTCGCCAAAGGGGGACATCACTGAAGCTTTCTTT. Amino acid sequence: CASSVSPKGDITEAFF.

This CDR3 reads CASSWPPPLNEKLFF. Here the CDR3 DNA reads TGTGCCAGCAGCTGGCCCCCTCCTCTCAATGAAAAACTGTTTTTT. The chain couples TRBV5-6 to TRBJ1-4; no definite D call. The germline gives CDR1 SGHDT, CDR2 YYEEEE. Trimming took off 3 bases at V and 5 bases at J, with 14 bases between the two ends. This CDR3 is built from 15 residues.

The rearrangement uses TRBV14 and TRBJ2-1; 7 bases match TRBD1. In germline, CDR1 is SGHDN, CDR2 FVKESK. The trim removed 8 bases at V and 0 bases at J, leaving 10 bases unmatched. This CDR3 is 16 amino acids long. This CDR3 is CASSRGSTLSYNEQFF. The CDR3 DNA is TGTGCCAGCTCCAGGGGGAGTACCCTCTCCTACAATGAGCAGTTCTTC.